The entry below gives a single T cell receptor beta chain sequence along with its context. Its matching antigen is unknown. The length of the CDR3 is 14 residues. V shed 2 bases and J shed 6 bases, with 12 bases lying between them. The V gene's germline CDR1 is SGHTA and CDR2 FQGNSA. PCR was performed using 60 Vbeta and 13 Jbeta primers. Clones were read by immunoSEQ multiplex PCR, and TCRdb kept only the in-frame ones, dropping some. Here the sample spans approximately 120,000 clones, roughly 67% being singletons. These data originate in a study of cytomegalovirus exposure and HLA in healthy donors. Study findings and constraints: It was reportedly the case that the classifier diagnosed cytomegalovirus status with high specificity and sensitivity.

The material sequenced was PBMCs. The clonotype comes from a man aged 40-55 years in good health and CMV-seronegative. The gene calls are TRBV7-2 and TRBJ2-3; D possibly corresponds to TRBD2 (6 bases). The CDR3 nucleotides read TGTGCCAGCAGCTTAAACCTAGCGTTGGATACGCAGTATTTT. Translating it yields CASSLNLALDTQYF.